A selection of T cell receptor beta chains follows, all from one sample in a study of T-cell memory formation after mild COVID-19. TCRdb fed the 5' RACE reads into MiXCR, producing one record per CDR3 protein. Counted here are some 150,000 distinct CDR3 sequences, 5.5% to 7% occurring once; the ten biggest clones make up just over 2%. The sequenced sample consisted of PBMCs or a T cell subset sorted from them (not recorded which). These receptors all stem from an adult woman who had mild COVID-19 (a few samples of this study predate the infection). Cell type and time point are not known. CDR3s include the opening cysteine and the closing phenylalanine or tryptophan. Each record gives: CDR3 protein, V gene.

CDR3 protein: CASSQGQGGTDTQYF
V gene: TRBV4-2

CDR3 protein: CSATGTQEADTQYF
V gene: TRBV20-1

CDR3 protein: CASSFAPGTEAFF
V gene: TRBV5-1

CDR3 protein: CASSVGASGAQETQYF
V gene: TRBV9

CDR3 protein: CSVRQVSGNTIYF
V gene: TRBV29-1

CDR3 protein: CASSSPGGTVQGGTETQYF
V gene: TRBV7-2

CDR3 protein: CASRNGDRTSTDTQYF
V gene: TRBV5-1

CDR3 protein: CAIREKGLSHPQPQHF
V gene: TRBV10-3

CDR3 protein: CASSYPGAGSTDTQYF
V gene: TRBV6-5

CDR3 protein: CASSLIVGGGRTEAFF
V gene: TRBV12-3/TRBV12-4

CDR3 protein: CASSVTGTSDEQYF
V gene: TRBV10-2

CDR3 protein: CASSPTNYRGGHHNEQFF
V gene: TRBV18

CDR3 protein: CASRIAEIGNEQFF
V gene: TRBV7-8

CDR3 protein: CASGTYYRELQETQYF
V gene: TRBV12-5

CDR3 protein: CASSPGLQPYEQYF
V gene: TRBV14

CDR3 protein: CASSPLIAGSTDTQYF
V gene: TRBV18

CDR3 protein: CASRPSLAGGKGDTQYF
V gene: TRBV5-1

CDR3 protein: CASSPGGGAYEQYF
V gene: TRBV5-1

CDR3 protein: CASSSVGSTYGYTF
V gene: TRBV5-1

CDR3 protein: CASRYTGGASYEQYF
V gene: TRBV12-3/TRBV12-4

CDR3 protein: CAWSAQGNEQFF
V gene: TRBV30

CDR3 protein: CASSQSHRTGPYEQYF
V gene: TRBV3-1

CDR3 protein: CASSPAGTGLNQPQHF
V gene: TRBV12-3/TRBV12-4

CDR3 protein: CASSFRQAQETQYF
V gene: TRBV5-1

CDR3 protein: CSALTGGNTEAFF
V gene: TRBV20-1

CDR3 protein: CASSVDQGNTEAFF
V gene: TRBV9

CDR3 protein: CASSQPGQGQWGDSYNEQFF
V gene: TRBV3-1